This T cell receptor (beta chain) stems from a study of CD8 T cells in ankylosing spondylitis. TCRdb reprocessed the 5' RACE reads with MiXCR, giving one entry per CDR3 protein. The sample consists of a few hundred thousand distinct CDR3 sequences, over 9.5% of them appearing once. This clonotype has only a few counts. V was clipped by 2 bases and J by 3 bases, with 7 bases between them. CDR3 length: 12 amino acids. The germline CDR1 and CDR2 sequences are GTSNPN and SVGIG (reference sequence). Sequencing input: blood, either unsorted or a sorted T cell fraction (not recorded which). The sequence derives from a male donor with ankylosing spondylitis or in good health (not recorded which). The chain couples TRBV30 to TRBJ2-5; D is unresolved. The CDR3 spells CAWSRLEETQYF. The CDR3 DNA reads TGTGCCTGGAGTCGACTGGAAGAGACCCAGTACTTC.